Listed here are 17 T cell receptor beta chains from one sample, sequenced in a study of T cell responses to AZD1222 COVID-19 vaccine. The method was immunoSEQ multiplex PCR; TCRdb's version includes in-frame clones alone and lacks a portion of them. Of about 150,000 clones listed, about 93% are singletons. The starting material was peripheral blood, obtained on day 0 of AZD1222 vaccination. All receptors derive from an adult in good health.

This clone appeared a single time. CDR3 in amino acids: CASSQGTGEGQPQHF. The CDR3 DNA sequence: TGTGCCAGCAGCCAAGGGACAGGGGAAGGCCAGCCCCAGCATTTT. The V call is TRBV3-1 (or the pseudogene TRBV3-2), the J call TRBJ1-5, with 9 positions matching TRBD1. After removal of 1 base from V and 7 bases from J, the junction contained 5 bases not matched to a gene. Germline V gene lookup returns CDR1 LGHDT and CDR2 YNNKEL (reference sequence). The length of the CDR3 is 15 residues.

J is TRBJ1-2 and V is TRBV19; TRBD1 is a possible D gene (5 bases). The germline V and J ends were trimmed by 1 base and 4 bases, with 13 bases remaining between them. Germline V lookup: CDR1 LNHDA, CDR2 SQIVND (reference sequence). CDR3 length: 15 residues. CDR3 nucleotides: TGTGCCAGTAGTATAGCGGGACGGACTGTCTATGGCTACACCTTC. This encodes CASSIAGRTVYGYTF.

CDR3 sequence (DNA): TGTGCCAGCAGCTTAACTAGCGGGGGGGTCAATGAGCAGTTCTTC. It encodes CASSLTSGGVNEQFF. This chain joins TRBV7-2 and TRBJ2-1; 13 nucleotides line up with TRBD2. The germline gives CDR1 SGHTA, CDR2 FQGNSA. The CDR3 extends over 15 amino acids. Trimming at V came to 2 bases and at J to 6 bases, leaving 1 base not matched to a gene.

The chain has TRBV27 and TRBJ1-2; maybe TRBD1 (5 bases). CDR1 MNHEY and CDR2 SMNVEV come from the germline V gene (reference sequence). CDR3 size: 15 residues. V was trimmed by 6 bases and J by 2 bases, leaving 16 bases between them. CDR3 sequence reads: CASRGLARTNYGYTF. The DNA for the CDR3 is TGTGCCAGCAGGGGACTCGCCAGGACGAACTATGGCTACACCTTC.

V and J are TRBV7-9 and TRBJ1-2, with a weak D call TRBD1 (5 bases). V lost 2 bases, J lost 6 bases, and 13 bases lay in between. This CDR3 contains 14 residues. Germline V gives CDR1 SEHNR, CDR2 FQNEAQ (reference sequence). The CDR3 DNA sequence: TGTGCCAGCAGCTTAAACCAGGGTTACCATGGCTACACCTTC. This sequence encodes CASSLNQGYHGYTF.

The chain combines TRBV7-6 with TRBJ1-5, with D uncertain. CDR3 length equals 15 residues. With 7 bases removed from V and 0 bases from J, the gap between germline ends came to 13 bases. Germline V gives CDR1 SGHVS, CDR2 FNYEAQ. The CDR3 loop is CASTASATSNQPQHF. CDR3 nucleotide sequence: TGTGCCAGCACCGCCTCCGCTACTAGCAATCAGCCCCAGCATTTT.

The rearrangement joins TRBV19 to TRBJ2-4, with D perhaps TRBD1 (6 bases). Trimming removed 8 bases from V and 5 bases from J, with 16 bases in between. Germline V CDR1 and CDR2: LNHDA, SQIVND (reference sequence). The CDR3 extends over 14 amino acids. CDR3 region: CASEATGTQNIQYF. CDR3 nucleotide sequence: TGTGCCAGTGAAGCCACAGGGACCCAAAACATTCAGTACTTC.

The gene calls are TRBV10-3 and TRBJ2-7, with D hard to call. This CDR3 comprises 13 residues. The ends were cut back, 5 bases at V and 2 bases at J, with 10 bases in the middle. Germline V gene lookup returns CDR1 ENHRY and CDR2 SYGVKD. Here the CDR3 DNA reads TGTGCCATCAGTCCTTCACCAACCTACGAGCAGTACTTC. It is translated as CAISPSPTYEQYF.

The gene calls are TRBV6-2 or TRBV6-3 and TRBJ2-2, with 7 bases identical to TRBD1. This CDR3 contains 13 residues. Looked up from germline, CDR1 is MNHEY and CDR2 is SVGEGT. Trimming took 2 bases from V and 6 from J; bases not matched to a gene: 0. The CDR3 sequence is CASSYQGAGELFF. DNA for the CDR3: TGTGCCAGCAGTTACCAGGGGGCCGGGGAGCTGTTTTTT.

This chain connects TRBV2 to TRBJ1-4; D perhaps matches TRBD1 (5 bases). Germline V lookup: CDR1 SNHLY, CDR2 FYNNEI. The CDR3 totals 12 residues. V lost 10 bases, J lost 8 bases, and 14 bases lay in between. CDR3 region: CATRAEGEKLFF. The CDR3 bases are TGTGCCACCAGGGCTGAGGGCGAAAAACTGTTTTTT.

This CDR3 reads CASSFTGGGRETQYF. The CDR3 DNA reads as TGTGCCAGCAGTTTTACAGGGGGCGGGCGAGAGACCCAGTACTTC. The chain is built from TRBV6-5 and TRBJ2-5; 9 bases line up with TRBD1. The CDR3 is 15 amino acids. Germline V gene lookup returns CDR1 MNHEY and CDR2 SVGAGI. Germline trimming cut 4 bases from V and 4 bases from J; bases unmatched to any gene: 7.

The chain recombines TRBV19 with TRBJ1-2; D is possibly TRBD1 (5 bases). Germline lookup yields CDR1 LNHDA and CDR2 SQIVND (reference sequence). The V end lost 3 bases, the J end lost 4 bases, and 15 bases lay between the germline ends. This CDR3 is 15 amino acids long. The CDR3 region is CASSMARGTGYGYTF. CDR3 DNA: TGTGCCAGTAGTATGGCCCGGGGGACTGGCTATGGCTACACCTTC.

The chain is built from TRBV11-2 and TRBJ1-2, with D unclear. This CDR3 comprises 17 residues. CDR1 and CDR2 (germline): SGHAT, FQNNGV. The V gene lost 2 bases and the J gene lost 2 bases, with 18 bases spanning the gap. In nucleotides, the CDR3 is TGTGCCAGCAGCTTACTTAGGTTTAGGGCGCGCAACTATGGCTACACCTTC. This codes for CASSLLRFRARNYGYTF.

J is TRBJ1-2 and V is TRBV5-5; a possible D gene is TRBD1 (5 bases). Per germline, CDR1 SGHKS and CDR2 YYEKEE (reference sequence). Trimming took off 7 bases at V and 6 bases at J, with 19 bases between the two ends. The CDR3 has 14 residues. The CDR3 DNA reads as TGTGCCAGCGGGGGTCCAAGCTCGGTTCATGGCTACACCTTC. It is translated as CASGGPSSVHGYTF.

V is TRBV5-1 and J is TRBJ2-7; a weak D match, TRBD2 (5 bases). Germline-derived CDR1 and CDR2 are SGHRS and YFSETQ. The CDR3 has 14 amino acids. Trimming cost V 4 bases and J 5 bases, with 16 bases left between them. DNA of the CDR3: TGCGCCAGCAGCATAGCGCCCGGTAGGAACGAGCAGTACTTC. Translated: CASSIAPGRNEQYF.

This chain connects TRBV4-3 to TRBJ1-3, with TRBD1 as a possible D gene (5 bases). This CDR3 contains 15 residues. Trimming shortened V by 0 bases and J by 3 bases, and 9 bases separated the two germline ends. Germline assignment: CDR1 LGHNA and CDR2 YSLEER. This CDR3 reads CASSQDWQGGNTIYF. The CDR3 DNA sequence: TGCGCCAGCAGCCAAGACTGGCAGGGTGGAAACACCATATATTTT.

The rearrangement links TRBV24-1 to TRBJ2-1; 9 positions match TRBD1. Germline CDR1 is KGHDR and CDR2 is SFDVKD. V dropped 2 bases and J dropped 10; count of bases not matched to a gene: 8. This CDR3 spans 15 amino acids. The CDR3 reads CATSDSGTGLGEQFF. The DNA of the CDR3 is TGTGCCACCAGTGATTCCGGGACAGGGTTAGGGGAGCAGTTCTTC.